This TCR beta chain was identified in a study of blood T cell repertoires in COVID-19. About the research overall: Donors in the United States, Italy and Spain gave samples during acute or convalescent COVID-19.

Losses at the gene ends were 2 bases for V and 6 bases for J; bases not matched to a gene: 5. The CDR3 runs to 14 residues. Germline-derived CDR1 and CDR2 are ENHRY and SYGVKD. Original data processing: Cell counts per sample came from amplifying reference gene primers. The table came from immunoSEQ multiplex PCR; TCRdb's copy has only in-frame clones and leaves some out. The V and J calls and clone size are taken from that table; D and trimming were inferred from the DNA. This table holds around 49,000 clones, 60% to 80% found once. The receptor comes from a woman in her fifties or sixties with acute COVID-19. The J gene is TRBJ2-7, the V gene TRBV10-3; 9 bases align to TRBD2. The sequenced material came from PBMCs or T cells enriched from blood (not recorded which). CDR3 residues: CAISEGPSGVEQYF. DNA of the CDR3: TGTGCCATCAGTGAGGGTCCTAGCGGGGTCGAGCAGTACTTC.